The rows below give T cell receptor beta chains drawn from one sample of a study of radiation and T cells in renal cell carcinoma. TCRdb's copy holds only in-frame clones and misses some; the assay was immunoSEQ multiplex PCR. The sample holds about 18,000 clones; about 55% are singletons and the top ten take 25% to 40%. The source material was tumor tissue, sampled from a patient whose treatment was nephrectomy without radiotherapy. These receptors were taken from a man aged 50-59 years with renal cell carcinoma. The CDR3 runs from the conserved cysteine through the conserved F or W. The D gene is left open where the match is weak. A row's size may be missing; if present it is once, few, many or a size class.

cdr3_aa cdr3_nt d_call j_call clone_size v_call
CASSPGATQETQYF TGTGCCAGCAGCCCCGGGGCGACCCAAGAGACCCAGTACTTC . TRBJ2-5 . TRBV5-4
CASSQEWENTEAFF TGCGCCAGCAGCCAAGAATGGGAGAACACTGAAGCTTTCTTT . TRBJ1-1 . TRBV4-3
CASSHRDLSYNEQFF TGTGCCAGCAGCCACCGAGACCTATCCTACAATGAGCAGTTCTTC . TRBJ2-1 few TRBV14
CASSIRGLAGGVQETQYF TGTGCCAGTAGTATTCGGGGCCTAGCGGGAGGGGTCCAAGAGACCCAGTACTTC TRBD2 TRBJ2-5 few TRBV19
CASSQDRGSADTQYF TGCGCCAGCAGCCAAGACCGAGGGAGTGCAGATACGCAGTATTTT . TRBJ2-3 . TRBV4-3
CASSLDRSPGNTIYF TGTGCCAGCAGCTTGGATCGCTCCCCTGGAAACACCATATATTTT . TRBJ1-3 . TRBV5-4
CASSAGQGYEQYF TGCGCCAGCAGCGCCGGACAGGGCTACGAGCAGTACTTC TRBD1 TRBJ2-7 many TRBV5-1
CASSLAGREETQYF TGTGCCAGCAGCTTAGCGGGCAGGGAAGAGACCCAGTACTTC . TRBJ2-5 few TRBV7-8
CASSAEDTEAFF TGTGCCAGCAGCGCGGAGGACACTGAAGCTTTCTTT . TRBJ1-1 . TRBV9
CASSAQPGSSYNEQFF TGTGCCAGCAGTGCCCAGCCGGGGAGCTCCTACAATGAGCAGTTCTTC . TRBJ2-1 . TRBV6-4
CASSPPQWQETEAFF TGTGCCAGCAGCCCCCCTCAGTGGCAAGAAACTGAAGCTTTCTTT . TRBJ1-1 . TRBV7-2
CASNLGGDYGYTF TGTGCCAGCAACCTCGGGGGCGACTATGGCTACACCTTC . TRBJ1-2 . TRBV9
CASSPTGGTEAFF TGTGCCAGCAGTCCTACAGGGGGCACTGAAGCTTTCTTT TRBD1 TRBJ1-1 . TRBV9
CASSLEVRDNEQFF TGTGCCAGCAGCTTAGAGGTCAGGGACAATGAGCAGTTCTTC . TRBJ2-1 . TRBV7-2
CASTPGVGYTF TGTGCCAGCACCCCAGGGGTTGGCTACACCTTC . TRBJ1-2 few TRBV7-9
CASSVSGGPYEQYF TGTGCAAGCAGCGTATCCGGCGGCCCCTACGAGCAGTACTTT . TRBJ2-7 . TRBV9
CASRKDQETQYF TGCGCCAGCAGGAAGGACCAAGAGACCCAGTACTTC . TRBJ2-5 . TRBV5-1
CASSVSGGAAGEAFF TGTGCCAGCAGCGTAAGCGGGGGGGCCGCAGGGGAAGCTTTCTTT . TRBJ1-1 . TRBV9
CASSEQGRGAFF TGTGCCAGCAGTGAACAGGGGCGAGGAGCTTTCTTT . TRBJ1-1 . TRBV6-1
CASSHLSRGNEKLFF TGCGCCAGCAGTCATCTATCCAGGGGCAATGAAAAACTGTTTTTT . TRBJ1-4 once TRBV4-3
CASRRWGRNQPQHF TGTGCCAGCAGACGATGGGGGCGCAATCAGCCCCAGCATTTT . TRBJ1-5 many TRBV13
CASSRDRGNTEAFF TGTGCCAGTAGTAGGGACAGGGGGAACACTGAAGCTTTCTTT TRBD1 TRBJ1-1 . TRBV19
CASSLWDRTYEQYF TGTGCCAGCAGTTTATGGGACCGAACCTACGAGCAGTACTTC . TRBJ2-7 . TRBV27
CASSLERGSNQPQHF TGTGCCAGCAGCTTAGAGCGGGGAAGCAATCAGCCCCAGCATTTT . TRBJ1-5 few TRBV7-2
CAISESLGTGAGANVLTF TGTGCCATCAGTGAGTCGTTGGGGACAGGGGCTGGGGCCAACGTCCTGACTTTC TRBD1 TRBJ2-6 . TRBV10-3
CASSPATGLNEQFF TGTGCCAGCTCCCCCGCGACAGGGCTCAATGAGCAGTTCTTC TRBD1 TRBJ2-1 . TRBV18
CASSQPEQPQHF TGTGCCAGCAGCCAGCCGGAACAGCCCCAGCATTTT . TRBJ1-5 few TRBV4-2
CASSLQGLAGGETQYF TGCGCCAGCAGCCTGCAAGGACTAGCGGGAGGAGAGACCCAGTACTTC TRBD2 TRBJ2-5 . TRBV4-3
CASSYHGTEAFF TGTGCCAGCAGCTACCACGGGACTGAAGCTTTCTTT . TRBJ1-1 . TRBV11-2
CASSGGGEQYF TGCGCCAGCAGTGGAGGGGGCGAGCAGTACTTC . TRBJ2-7 many TRBV10-2
CASSPFRSGSSYNEQFF TGCGCCAGCAGCCCGTTTCGTAGCGGGAGCTCCTACAATGAGCAGTTCTTC TRBD2 TRBJ2-1 . TRBV5-1
CSVRDGTYEQYF TGCAGCGTCCGGGACGGTACCTACGAGCAGTACTTC . TRBJ2-7 . TRBV29-1
CASSLANGKLFF TGTGCCAGCAGCTTAGCTAATGGAAAACTGTTTTTT . TRBJ1-4 . TRBV7-2
CASSHGGGPETQYF TGCGCCAGCAGCCACGGGGGGGGGCCGGAGACCCAGTACTTC TRBD2 TRBJ2-5 many TRBV4-1
CSVRGNEQFF TGCAGCGTTAGAGGCAATGAGCAGTTCTTC . TRBJ2-1 . TRBV29-1
CASSYRTANTGELFF TGTGCCAGCAGTTACAGGACAGCGAACACCGGGGAGCTGTTTTTT . TRBJ2-2 . TRBV6-6
CASSPSQNSNQPQHF TGTGCCAGCTCACCATCACAAAATAGCAATCAGCCCCAGCATTTT . TRBJ1-5 . TRBV18
CASSVSTDTQYF TGTGCCAGCAGCGTCAGCACAGATACGCAGTATTTT . TRBJ2-3 . TRBV9
CASSLSGQLHTGDTQYF TGTGCCAGTAGTCTCTCGGGACAGCTGCACACAGGAGATACGCAGTATTTT TRBD1 TRBJ2-3 . TRBV19
CSVEARDSTEAFF TGCAGCGTTGAAGCCCGGGACAGCACTGAAGCTTTCTTT TRBD1 TRBJ1-1 few TRBV29-1
CASRSAGGPTDTQYF TGTGCCAGCAGGTCAGCGGGAGGGCCTACAGATACGCAGTATTTT TRBD2 TRBJ2-3 . TRBV5-4